The 19 T cell receptor beta chains in this list originate from one sample, sequenced in a study of blood T cell repertoires in COVID-19. This table comes from immunoSEQ multiplex PCR, and its TCRdb copy is limited to in-frame clones, with some not included. The data show 70,000 to 100,000 clones, over 90% seen once. The specimen was peripheral blood. The receptor set was obtained from a man aged 55 to 70 with acute or convalescent COVID-19.

This sequence joins TRBV12-3 or TRBV12-4 and TRBJ1-1, with D possibly matching TRBD1 (6 bases). The V gene lost 8 bases and the J gene lost 6 bases, with 16 bases spanning the gap. The length of the CDR3 is 13 residues. The CDR3 reads CASRTAGKAEAFF. The DNA for the CDR3 is TGTGCCAGCCGGACAGCAGGGAAGGCTGAAGCTTTCTTT.

This chain links TRBV27 with TRBJ1-3; 9 bases map to TRBD1. This CDR3 spans 16 amino acids. Germline V gives CDR1 MNHEY, CDR2 SMNVEV (reference sequence). V gave up 3 bases and J gave up 2 bases; unmatched junction bases: 5. CDR3 loop: CASSLGTGGAGNTIYF. The CDR3 nucleotides are TGTGCCAGCAGTTTGGGTACAGGGGGCGCTGGAAACACCATATATTTT.

V gene TRBV24-1 combines with J gene TRBJ1-2, with 9 bases matching TRBD1. This CDR3 spans 16 amino acids. V lost 1 base, J lost 6 bases, and 8 bases stayed unmatched. Germline CDR1 and CDR2: KGHDR and SFDVKD. CDR3: CATSDFATGGIDGYTF. The CDR3 nucleotides are TGTGCCACCAGTGATTTCGCGACAGGGGGTATTGATGGCTACACCTTC.

This clone appeared a few times. The rearrangement uses TRBV2 and TRBJ2-5; D might be TRBD2 (6 bases). V lost 3 bases to trimming and J lost 5 bases, with 16 bases between them. This CDR3 contains 15 residues. The germline gives CDR1 SNHLY, CDR2 FYNNEI. For the CDR3, the DNA is TGTGCCAGCAGTGAGCCTGGGGGGAGCAGGGAGACCCAGTACTTC. Protein: CASSEPGGSRETQYF.

This clone was seen a single time. The rearrangement joins TRBV13 to TRBJ1-4; TRBD1 aligns across 8 bases. The CDR3 length is 13 residues. V dropped 3 bases and J dropped 9; count of bases not matched to a gene: 3. The V gene's germline CDR1 is PRHDT and CDR2 FYEKMQ (reference sequence). CDR3 sequence (DNA): TGTGCCAGCAGCTTTGCAGGGGGCCAAAAACTGTTTTTT. Translation gives CASSFAGGQKLFF.

This clone occurred a few times. The chain combines TRBV7-2 with TRBJ1-2; weak D call: TRBD1 (5 bases). The V gene lost 4 bases and the J gene lost 8 bases, with 23 bases spanning the gap. CDR1 is SGHTA, CDR2 FQGNSA, per germline. The CDR3 runs 16 residues. Here the CDR3 reads CASSSTPPDTIEGYTF. In nucleotides, the CDR3 is TGTGCCAGCAGCTCAACACCCCCGGACACTATAGAAGGCTACACCTTC.

The table lists this clone with a few counts. The CDR3 DNA is TGTGCCAGCAGCTTACGGGGGTCGAGAGGAGATACGCAGTATTTT. It encodes CASSLRGSRGDTQYF. This sequence joins TRBV7-2 and TRBJ2-3; tentatively, D is TRBD2 (6 bases). The CDR3 contains 15 residues. Germline values: CDR1 SGHTA, CDR2 FQGNSA. V lost 2 bases and J 5 bases, leaving 14 bases between the germline ends.

This sequence joins TRBV2 and TRBJ2-5, with TRBD2 identical over 7 bases. The CDR3 is 16 residues long. Trimming at V came to 6 bases and at J to 0 bases, leaving 10 bases not matched to a gene. Germline V gives CDR1 SNHLY, CDR2 FYNNEI. The CDR3 nucleotides read TGTGCCAGCAGCCCCCCCGGCGGGGGTTACCAAGAGACCCAGTACTTC. It codes for CASSPPGGGYQETQYF.

The CDR3: CAWSASGRTRAKNIQYF. DNA for the CDR3: TGTGCCTGGAGTGCTAGCGGGAGGACCCGGGCCAAAAACATTCAGTACTTC. The rearrangement joins TRBV30 to TRBJ2-4; 11 nucleotides line up with TRBD2. The CDR3 runs 17 residues. J was trimmed by 1 base and V by 1 base; bases with no gene match: 6. Germline CDR1 GTSNPN, CDR2 SVGIG (reference sequence).

The genes are TRBV7-2 and TRBJ2-7, with D possibly matching TRBD1 (6 bases). The CDR3 runs to 13 residues. V lost 8 bases, J lost 5 bases, and 16 bases lay in between. Germline-derived CDR1 and CDR2 are SGHTA and FQGNSA. CDR3 protein: CASRQGGGDEQYF. The CDR3 DNA follows: TGTGCCAGCCGCCAGGGTGGGGGCGACGAGCAGTACTTC.

The rearrangement links TRBV11-2 to TRBJ2-1, with D possibly being TRBD2 (6 bases). V was trimmed by 5 bases and J by 9 bases, leaving 17 bases between them. Germline CDR1 is SGHAT and CDR2 is FQNNGV. This CDR3 is 14 amino acids long. CDR3 DNA: TGTGCCAGCAGCCCCGGACTACTATCAGGTGAGCAGTTCTTC. Translated, it gives CASSPGLLSGEQFF.

The J gene is TRBJ2-5, the V gene TRBV3-1 (or the pseudogene TRBV3-2), with D maybe TRBD2 (5 bases). Germline values: CDR1 LGHDT, CDR2 YNNKEL (reference sequence). The V end was cut by 0 bases, the J end by 7 bases, with 15 bases between. The CDR3 length is 15 residues. The CDR3 spells CASSQDLLGEGTQYF. The CDR3 coding sequence is TGTGCCAGCAGCCAAGATCTTTTGGGAGAGGGGACCCAGTACTTC.

The J gene is TRBJ2-1, the V gene TRBV6-2 or TRBV6-3; 11 nucleotides agree with TRBD2. The germline gives CDR1 MNHEY, CDR2 SVGEGT. The CDR3 has 17 residues. Germline trimming cut 5 bases from V and 3 bases from J; bases unmatched to any gene: 9. CDR3 DNA sequence: TGTGCCAGCAGTCAAACTAGCGGGAGACACCTCTACAATGAGCAGTTCTTC. This sequence encodes CASSQTSGRHLYNEQFF.

The chain joins TRBV7-2 to TRBJ2-1; D is perhaps TRBD1 (6 bases). Trimming took 5 bases from V and 5 from J, leaving 16 bases between them. Looked up from germline, CDR1 is SGHTA and CDR2 is FQGNSA. The CDR3 length is 15 residues. The CDR3 DNA reads as TGTGCCAGCAGCCAACTAGGACAGTCCCACAATGAGCAGTTCTTC. Translated: CASSQLGQSHNEQFF.

V usage is TRBV7-2 and J usage is TRBJ2-7, with TRBD2 matching over 12 bases. Looked up from germline, CDR1 is SGHTA and CDR2 is FQGNSA. J was trimmed by 7 bases and V by 5 bases; bases with no gene match: 12. There are 16 residues in the CDR3. CDR3 in DNA: TGTGCCAGCAGCCAGCTAGCGGGAGGGCCTCGAGGAGAGCAGTACTTC. Its protein is CASSQLAGGPRGEQYF.

The chain combines TRBV12-3 or TRBV12-4 with TRBJ1-6; D is uncertain. V lost 3 bases and J 10 bases, leaving 7 bases between the germline ends. The CDR3 is made up of 12 amino acids. This CDR3 reads CASSFSRSPLHF. DNA for the CDR3: TGTGCCAGCAGTTTTAGCCGCTCACCCCTCCACTTT.

This clone was found a few times. V and J are TRBV11-2 and TRBJ2-7; TRBD2 aligns across 8 bases. CDR1 is SGHAT and CDR2 is FQNNGV in the germline V gene. With V trimmed by 5 bases and J by 3 bases, 6 bases remained unmatched. The CDR3 extends over 14 amino acids. CDR3 region: CASSPGLARYEQYF. The CDR3 nucleotides read TGTGCCAGCAGCCCCGGACTAGCCCGCTACGAGCAGTACTTC.

V usage is TRBV7-8 and J usage is TRBJ2-1; 10 bases line up with TRBD1. The CDR3 sequence is 16 residues long. Trimming at V came to 5 bases and at J to 8 bases, leaving 12 bases not matched to a gene. Germline V gene sequence: CDR1 SGHVS, CDR2 FQNEAQ. In nucleotides, the CDR3 is TGTGCCAGCAGCCTTCGGGACAGGGGACTCGGGCATGAGCAGTTCTTC. Amino acids: CASSLRDRGLGHEQFF. Full variable domain (remainder filled in from reference TRBV7-8 and TRBJ2-1): GAGVSQSPRYKVAKRGQDVALRCDPISGHVSLFWYQQALGQGPEFLTYFQNEAQLDKSGLPSDRFFAERPEGSVSTLKIQRTQQEDSAVYLCASSLRDRGLGHEQFFGPGTRLTVL.

This rearrangement joins TRBV6-5 to TRBJ1-3; 8 bases map to TRBD1. The CDR3 runs to 15 residues. CDR1 MNHEY and CDR2 SVGAGI come from the germline V gene. Trimming cost V 4 bases and J 3 bases; bases outside gene matches: 5. The DNA of the CDR3 is TGTGCCAGCAGTTCGGACAGGGTAATTGGAAACACCATATATTTT. Translation: CASSSDRVIGNTIYF.